Below, 14 T cell receptor beta chains from the same sample are listed, as sequenced in a study of cytomegalovirus exposure and HLA in healthy donors. In the PCR, 60 Vbeta and 13 Jbeta primers were used. Profiled with immunoSEQ multiplex PCR; TCRdb holds only in-frame clones, not every one. This table has roughly 72,000 clones, roughly 80% appearing once. The specimen sequenced was PBMCs. The receptors were gathered from a woman aged 40 to 50 in good health and CMV-seropositive.

The chain joins TRBV7-2 to TRBJ2-3; D is possibly TRBD2 (6 bases). CDR1 is SGHTA and CDR2 is FQGNSA in the germline V gene. Deletions cut 5 bases from V and 2 bases from J, with 14 bases between. The CDR3 has 15 amino acids. CDR3 DNA sequence: TGTGCCAGCAGCGCTGTTAGCGGACACACAGATACGCAGTATTTT. This translates into CASSAVSGHTDTQYF.

The chain joins TRBV6-5 to TRBJ2-1; 8 bases map to TRBD2. Germline loops: CDR1 MNHEY, CDR2 SVGAGI. CDR3 length: 15 residues. With V trimmed by 8 bases and J by 9 bases, 15 bases remained unmatched. The CDR3 protein is CASGLGRGGAFEQFF. The DNA for the CDR3 is TGTGCCAGCGGACTCGGCCGGGGGGGGGCATTTGAGCAGTTCTTC.

This chain uses TRBV4-1 with TRBJ2-1; 11 nucleotides align to TRBD2. Trimming at V came to 0 bases and at J to 4 bases, leaving 14 bases not matched to a gene. This CDR3 is 20 amino acids long. Germline CDR1 MGHRA, CDR2 YSYEKL. In nucleotides, the CDR3 is TGCGCCAGCAGCCAAGATCCTTCTCGACTAGCGGGGAGTTTATACAATGAGCAGTTCTTC. As protein: CASSQDPSRLAGSLYNEQFF.

This sequence joins TRBV28 and TRBJ2-1; D is unclear. CDR1 and CDR2 (germline): MDHEN, SYDVKM. CDR3 length: 13 amino acids. V dropped 6 bases and J dropped 6 bases, with 12 bases sitting between them. The CDR3 DNA reads TGTGCCAGCAGCCATGAGGTCCCCAATGAGCAGTTCTTC. The encoded protein is CASSHEVPNEQFF. The full variable domain, completed using reference TRBV28 and TRBJ2-1, is DVKVTQSSRYLVKRTGEKVFLECVQDMDHENMFWYRQDPGLGLRLIYFSYDVKMKEKGDIPEGYSVSREKKERFSLILESASTNQTSMYLCASSHEVPNEQFFGPGTRLTVL.

The chain links TRBV9 to TRBJ1-1; D is possibly TRBD1 (5 bases). CDR1 SGDLS and CDR2 YYNGEE come from the germline V gene. The CDR3 has 15 amino acids. Trimming cost V 2 bases and J 5 bases, with 16 bases left between them. CDR3 DNA: TGTGCCAGCAGCGTCGCTCTGCAGGGAAGGACTGAAGCTTTCTTT. It translates to CASSVALQGRTEAFF.

V gene TRBV5-6 combines with J gene TRBJ2-1; 7 nucleotides line up with TRBD2. Germline lookup yields CDR1 SGHDT and CDR2 YYEEEE. CDR3 length: 16 residues. Trimming removed 5 bases from V and 7 bases from J; junction bases left unmatched: 15. The CDR3 is CASRGDDAGVGNEQFF. DNA of the CDR3: TGTGCCAGCAGGGGGGATGATGCGGGGGTGGGGAATGAGCAGTTCTTC.

The V and J genes are TRBV9 and TRBJ2-5, with 9 bases that match TRBD2. The CDR3 is made up of 15 amino acids. Unmatched junction bases numbered 7, after V lost 3 bases and J lost 4 bases. Germline-derived CDR1 and CDR2 are SGDLS and YYNGEE. Here the CDR3 DNA reads TGTGCCAGCAGCGCTGAGGCGGGAGGGGGAGAGACCCAGTACTTC. Its translation: CASSAEAGGGETQYF.

The chain links TRBV19 to TRBJ1-1; 8 bases line up with TRBD1. Germline values: CDR1 LNHDA, CDR2 SQIVND (reference sequence). V dropped 7 bases and J dropped 4; count of bases not matched to a gene: 11. The CDR3 runs to 15 residues. The CDR3 DNA is TGTGCCAGTATCTTGCAGGGGGCATCCGGCACTGAAGCTTTCTTT. Translated, it gives CASILQGASGTEAFF.

This clone was recorded only once. The chain links TRBV15 to TRBJ2-7; 14 bases fit TRBD2. The germline V gene has CDR1 LNHNV and CDR2 YYDKDF (reference sequence). This CDR3 is 15 amino acids long. V dropped 3 bases and J dropped 6; count of bases not matched to a gene: 4. CDR3 amino acids: CATSSGLAGGLEQYF. CDR3 coding DNA: TGTGCCACCAGCAGTGGACTAGCGGGAGGTCTCGAGCAGTACTTC.

This clone showed up just a few times. The chain uses TRBV5-1 and TRBJ2-3, with a tentative D call TRBD2 (6 bases). V was trimmed by 4 bases and J by 0 bases, leaving 18 bases between them. The CDR3 has 17 residues. Looked up from germline, CDR1 is SGHRS and CDR2 is YFSETQ. The CDR3 sequence: CASSPDQSGYSTDTQYF. The CDR3 nucleotides read TGCGCCAGCAGCCCTGATCAAAGCGGGTACAGCACAGATACGCAGTATTTT.

The chain uses TRBV6-5 and TRBJ1-3, with a weak D call TRBD1 (5 bases). This CDR3 is 16 amino acids long. Germline CDR1 is MNHEY and CDR2 is SVGAGI. V lost 0 bases and J lost 2, with 11 bases in between. The CDR3, as DNA: TGTGCCAGCAGTTACTCCCCCCGGGGGACTGGAAACACCATATATTTT. Protein: CASSYSPRGTGNTIYF.

A single count supports this clone. V is TRBV19 and J is TRBJ2-5; 9 bases agree with TRBD2. Germline trimming cut 6 bases from V and 4 bases from J; bases unmatched to any gene: 12. The CDR3 length is 16 residues. CDR1 and CDR2 (germline): LNHDA, SQIVND (reference sequence). In DNA form, the CDR3 reads TGTGCCAGTAGCGCCCAAAAAAGCGGGGGGCGAGAGACCCAGTACTTC. It encodes CASSAQKSGGRETQYF.

This clone was found a few times. The chain recombines TRBV19 with TRBJ1-2; possibly TRBD1 for D (5 bases). Germline CDR1 LNHDA, CDR2 SQIVND (reference sequence). The length of the CDR3 is 13 residues. Trimming removed 7 bases from V and 6 bases from J, with 15 bases in between. The CDR3 loop is CASMSGAGNGYTF. DNA of the CDR3: TGTGCCAGTATGAGCGGGGCTGGAAATGGCTACACCTTC.

The CDR3 bases are TGTGCCAGCAGAGGAGTCGGGGATGAAGCTTTCTTT. Amino acid sequence: CASRGVGDEAFF. The chain recombines TRBV2 with TRBJ1-1; D unresolved. CDR1 is SNHLY and CDR2 is FYNNEI in the germline V gene. The length of the CDR3 is 12 residues. The V and J ends lost 6 bases and 7 bases respectively, with 12 bases between them.